This TCR beta chain was sequenced in a study of identical twins. From the 5' RACE reads, TCRdb called clonotypes with MiXCR, one entry per CDR3 protein. The data hold 1.5 million to 2 million distinct CDR3 sequences, with 32% observed a single time. Study findings and constraints: Because invariant MAIT and iNKT cells could be present, zero-insertion analyses could be partly confounded. Conclusions leaned on cross-sectional statistical analysis and did not track the same donors over time. Out-of-frame alpha sequences shared by twins showed excess low generation probability.

In the case of this clonotype: Antigen specificity is unknown.

Per germline, CDR1 MGHRA and CDR2 YSYEKL. Trimming cost V 10 bases and J 3 bases, with 23 bases left between them. This CDR3 spans 16 amino acids. The TCR comes from a newborn girl in good health. The chain joins TRBV4-1 to TRBJ2-3; D possibly matches TRBD1 or TRBD2 (5 bases each). Sequenced input: cord blood. CDR3 in DNA: TGCGCCAACCAGAAACTACGGGGCCGGTTTACAGATACGCAGTATTTT. Protein: CANQKLRGRFTDTQYF.